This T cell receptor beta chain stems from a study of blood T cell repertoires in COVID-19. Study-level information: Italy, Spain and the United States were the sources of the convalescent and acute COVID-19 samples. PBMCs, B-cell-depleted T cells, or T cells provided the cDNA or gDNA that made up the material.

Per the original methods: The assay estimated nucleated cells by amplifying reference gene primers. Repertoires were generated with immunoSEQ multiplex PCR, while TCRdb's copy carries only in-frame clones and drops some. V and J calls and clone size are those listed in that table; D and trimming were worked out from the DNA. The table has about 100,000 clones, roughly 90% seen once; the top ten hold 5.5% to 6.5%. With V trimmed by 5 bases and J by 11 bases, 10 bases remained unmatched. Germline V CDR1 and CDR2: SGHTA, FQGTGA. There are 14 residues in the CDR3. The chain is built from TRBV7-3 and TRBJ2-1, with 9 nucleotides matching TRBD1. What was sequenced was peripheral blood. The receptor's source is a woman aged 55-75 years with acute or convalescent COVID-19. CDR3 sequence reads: CASSTEPTGGKQFF. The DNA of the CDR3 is TGTGCCAGCAGCACCGAACCTACAGGGGGCAAGCAGTTCTTC. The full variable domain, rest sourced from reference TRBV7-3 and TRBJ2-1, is GAGVSQTPSNKVTEKGKYVELRCDPISGHTALYWYRQSLGQGPEFLIYFQGTGAADDSGLPNDRFFAVRPEGSVSTLKIQRTERGDSAVYLCASSTEPTGGKQFFGPGTRLTVL.